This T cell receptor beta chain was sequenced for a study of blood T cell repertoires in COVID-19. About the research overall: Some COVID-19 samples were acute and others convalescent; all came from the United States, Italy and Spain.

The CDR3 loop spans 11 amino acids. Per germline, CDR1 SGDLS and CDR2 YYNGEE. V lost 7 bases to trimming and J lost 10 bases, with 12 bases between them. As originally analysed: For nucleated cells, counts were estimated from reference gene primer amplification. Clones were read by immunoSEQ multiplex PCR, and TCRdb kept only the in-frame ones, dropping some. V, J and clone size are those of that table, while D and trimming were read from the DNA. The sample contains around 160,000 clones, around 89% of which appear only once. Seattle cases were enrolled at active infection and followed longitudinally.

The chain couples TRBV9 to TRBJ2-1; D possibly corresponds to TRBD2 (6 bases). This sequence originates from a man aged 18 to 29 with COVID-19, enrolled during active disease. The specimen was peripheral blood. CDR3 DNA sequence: TGTGCCAGCTCTAGGGCGGGAGAGCAGTTCTTC. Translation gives CASSRAGEQFF.